One sample yielded the 14 T cell receptor beta chains listed below, sequenced in a study of identical twins (dated by TCRdb to about 2016). Libraries were built with 5' RACE. The listed sequencing device is Illumina HiSeq 2000. TCRdb ran its own pipeline on the public reads, namely fastp trimming at Q25 and MiXCR clone calling, and kept in-frame beta chains. Duplicate CDR3 protein sequences are folded into a single record with the most common DNA and genes. The sample includes a few hundred thousand distinct CDR3 sequences, with roughly an eighth observed a single time. About 1% of the sample goes to the ten largest clones. The same sample was also used in a study of yellow fever vaccine responses in identical twins.

Sequencing was performed on CD4+ T cells sorted from blood. The origin of the receptors is a young woman in good health.

The chain couples TRBV7-2 to TRBJ2-7; 9 bases are shared with TRBD2. With 5 bases clipped from V and 3 bases from J, the junction kept 5 bases outside the gene matches. The CDR3 totals 14 residues. The V gene's germline CDR1 is SGHTA and CDR2 FQGNSA. The CDR3 nucleotides read TGTGCCAGCAGCCCCCGGACTAGCGTCTACGAGCAGTACTTC. It translates to CASSPRTSVYEQYF. Full variable domain (rest looked up from reference TRBV7-2 and TRBJ2-7): GAGVSQSPSNKVTEKGKDVELRCDPISGHTALYWYRQSLGQGLEFLIYFQGNSAPDKSGLPSDRFSAERTGGSVSTLTIQRTQQEDSAVYLCASSPRTSVYEQYFGPGTRLTVT.

The rearrangement uses TRBV10-3 and TRBJ2-1; 9 bases are shared with TRBD1. The length of the CDR3 is 15 residues. Germline CDR1 reads ENHRY; CDR2 reads SYGVKD. V gave up 5 bases and J gave up 9 bases; unmatched junction bases: 11. CDR3 region: CAISNRDRESLEQFF. CDR3 DNA: TGTGCCATCAGTAACCGGGACAGGGAGTCCCTTGAGCAGTTCTTC.

The V gene is TRBV12-3 or TRBV12-4, the J gene TRBJ1-4; D is possibly TRBD1 (5 bases). The CDR3 consists of 16 residues. The V end was cut by 4 bases, the J end by 0 bases, with 12 bases between. CDR3 amino acids: CASSSRDVATNEKLFF. The DNA for the CDR3 is TGTGCCAGCAGTTCCCGGGACGTCGCAACTAATGAAAAACTGTTTTTT.

This clonotype was picked up many times. The V gene is TRBV14, the J gene TRBJ2-3, with D perhaps being TRBD1 or TRBD2 (5 bases each). Looked up from germline, CDR1 is SGHDN and CDR2 is FVKESK. The germline V and J ends were trimmed by 6 bases and 1 base, with 8 bases remaining between them. The CDR3 is 13 residues long. CDR3 protein: CASRRGGTDTQYF. The CDR3 DNA reads TGTGCCAGCAGGAGAGGGGGCACAGATACGCAGTATTTT.

This clonotype was seen a few times. The chain joins TRBV2 to TRBJ2-7, with 7 bases that match TRBD1. Germline loops: CDR1 SNHLY, CDR2 FYNNEI. This CDR3 region has 12 residues. V shed 7 bases, J shed 5 bases, and the junction held 5 bases outside the gene matches. The CDR3 DNA follows: TGTGCCAGCATTGGACAGGAAGACGAGCAGTACTTC. Translation: CASIGQEDEQYF.

The chain is built from TRBV19 and TRBJ2-5, with 7 positions matching TRBD2. Germline CDR1 LNHDA, CDR2 SQIVND (reference sequence). The V gene end was trimmed by 5 bases and the J gene end by 5 bases; junction bases not matched to a gene: 8. The CDR3 runs to 14 residues. CDR3 sequence: CASSDGGGSETQYF. CDR3 DNA: TGTGCCAGTAGTGATGGCGGGGGAAGTGAGACCCAGTACTTC.

This clonotype has just a few counts. The gene calls are TRBV28 and TRBJ2-7, with TRBD2 matching 12 bases. The J segment lost 6 bases and the V segment lost 2 bases, leaving 5 bases of the junction unmatched. Looked up from germline, CDR1 is MDHEN and CDR2 is SYDVKM. The CDR3 runs to 15 residues. Written as DNA, the CDR3 is TGTGCCAGCAGTTTACTAGCGGGAGGGCCTAGCGAGCAGTACTTC. Residues: CASSLLAGGPSEQYF.

The chain recombines TRBV20-1 with TRBJ2-1; 7 nucleotides match TRBD2. CDR1 and CDR2 from the germline V gene are DFQATT and SNEGSKA (reference sequence). There are 13 residues in the CDR3. Germline trimming cut 7 bases from V and 6 bases from J; bases unmatched to any gene: 9. CDR3 in DNA: TGCAGTGTTAGTCGGGAGGTTGGCAATGAGCAGTTCTTC. Its protein is CSVSREVGNEQFF.

There are a few counts of this clonotype. V is TRBV3-1 and J is TRBJ2-1; TRBD2 agrees at 10 bases. V was clipped by 3 bases and J by 8 bases; unmatched bases: 4. CDR1 LGHDT and CDR2 YNNKEL come from the germline V gene (reference sequence). The CDR3 length is 14 residues. For the CDR3, the DNA is TGTGCCAGCAGCCAGGGCCTAGCGGGGGATGAGCAGTTCTTC. It yields the protein CASSQGLAGDEQFF.

This clonotype appeared a few times. The V and J genes are TRBV9 and TRBJ2-2; a weak D match, TRBD1 (5 bases). Trimming took 4 bases from V and 1 from J, leaving 11 bases between them. There are 15 residues in the CDR3. Germline V gives CDR1 SGDLS, CDR2 YYNGEE. The CDR3: CASSLRQQNTGELFF. In nucleotides, the CDR3 is TGTGCCAGCAGCTTGAGACAGCAGAACACCGGGGAGCTGTTTTTT.

The V and J genes are TRBV27 and TRBJ2-3; perhaps TRBD2 as D (7 bases). The CDR3 sequence is 15 residues long. Deletions cut 1 base from V and 8 bases from J, with 16 bases between. CDR1 is MNHEY, CDR2 SMNVEV, per germline (reference sequence). CDR3 DNA: TGTGCCAGCAGTTTATTGGAGGGGGGGCCCGGTACGCAGTATTTT. As protein: CASSLLEGGPGTQYF.

This clonotype was seen at least ten times. V is TRBV12-3 or TRBV12-4 and J is TRBJ2-3; D is undetermined. Trimming took 1 base from V and 1 from J, leaving 6 bases between them. The CDR3 spans 14 residues. In nucleotides, the CDR3 is TGTGCCAGCAGTTTAGGCGGTGGCACAGATACGCAGTATTTT. Its protein is CASSLGGGTDTQYF.

The V gene is TRBV15, the J gene TRBJ2-3, with 8 bases fitting TRBD2. Trimming at V came to 5 bases and at J to 1 base, leaving 8 bases not matched to a gene. CDR3 size: 16 residues. Germline loops: CDR1 LNHNV, CDR2 YYDKDF (reference sequence). The CDR3 sequence is CATSGREGLGTDTQYF. The DNA for the CDR3 is TGTGCCACCAGCGGACGGGAGGGCCTCGGCACAGATACGCAGTATTTT.

In this sample, this clonotype turned up a few times. The V and J genes are TRBV7-9 and TRBJ2-3, with 9 bases identical to TRBD2. Trimming cost V 2 bases and J 5 bases; bases outside gene matches: 5. The CDR3 is 15 residues long. Germline CDR1 reads SEHNR; CDR2 reads FQNEAQ (reference sequence). Here the CDR3 reads CASSLLAGSGDTQYF. The CDR3 region has the DNA TGTGCCAGCAGCTTACTAGCGGGGTCGGGAGATACGCAGTATTTT.